These 28 T cell receptor beta chains were sequenced from one sample in a study of shared clonotypes between healthy human individuals. Clones were read by immunoSEQ multiplex PCR, and TCRdb kept only the in-frame ones, dropping some. The sample yields some 2,000,000 clones, 85% to 95% seen once. The sequenced sample was naive CD4+ T cells sorted from blood. The subset is: CD45RA+ positively selected. The receptors stem from a man between 18 and 29 years old in good health.

This sequence joins TRBV6-5 and TRBJ2-5; tentatively, D is TRBD1 (5 bases). Between the trimmed V and J ends, which lost 6 bases and 2 bases, there was a span of 13 bases. This CDR3 region has 14 residues. The germline CDR1 and CDR2 sequences are MNHEY and SVGAGI. CDR3 DNA sequence: TGTGCCAGCAGGCGACAGTTACTACAAGAGACCCAGTACTTC. Translating it yields CASRRQLLQETQYF.

The chain employs TRBV27 and TRBJ1-6, with 9 bases lining up with TRBD1. The length of the CDR3 is 17 residues. V was pared by 7 bases and J by 4 bases, with 11 bases of the junction left unmatched. Germline V gene sequence: CDR1 MNHEY, CDR2 SMNVEV (reference sequence). The CDR3: CASTYDRGSIYNSPLHF. CDR3 bases: TGTGCCAGCACCTATGACAGGGGGTCAATATATAATTCACCCCTCCACTTT.

The rearrangement joins TRBV18 to TRBJ2-1; D ambiguous. The CDR3 runs to 13 residues. The V gene's germline CDR1 is KGHSH and CDR2 LQKENI. V was pared by 6 bases and J by 2 bases, with 8 bases between. The CDR3, as DNA: TGTGCCAGCTCTGGGTTAACCTACAATGAGCAGTTCTTC. Translating gives CASSGLTYNEQFF.

This chain links TRBV11-3 with TRBJ2-3; 8 nucleotides line up with TRBD2. V trimming: 3 bases; J trimming: 6 bases; junction bases outside the gene matches: 2. CDR1 and CDR2 (germline): SGHNT, YENEEA. The CDR3 has 13 residues. The CDR3 DNA reads TGTGCCAGCAGCTTCGGGAGGGGGGATACGCAGTATTTT. It translates to CASSFGRGDTQYF.

The rearrangement joins TRBV29-1 to TRBJ2-5, with 9 bases that match TRBD2. V lost 5 bases, J lost 0 bases, and 4 bases stayed unmatched. CDR3 length: 14 amino acids. Germline V lookup: CDR1 SQVTM, CDR2 ANQGSEA. The CDR3: CSVKTSGNQETQYF. CDR3 sequence (DNA): TGCAGCGTTAAGACTAGCGGTAACCAAGAGACCCAGTACTTC.

This sequence joins TRBV7-8 and TRBJ2-7; the D gene is possibly TRBD1 (6 bases). Trimming left V 4 bases short and J 1 base short, with 17 bases between. Germline loops: CDR1 SGHVS, CDR2 FQNEAQ. The CDR3 consists of 16 residues. The CDR3 sequence is CASSSVTGFLSYEQYF. CDR3 DNA: TGTGCCAGCAGCTCTGTGACAGGTTTCCTATCCTACGAGCAGTACTTC.

The chain's CDR3 is CASSSTSGGYTGELFF. CDR3 DNA: TGTGCCAGCAGCTCGACTAGCGGGGGGTACACCGGGGAGCTGTTTTTT. The rearrangement joins TRBV7-9 to TRBJ2-2; 13 bases are shared with TRBD2. The germline gives CDR1 SEHNR, CDR2 FQNEAQ (reference sequence). With 4 bases clipped from V and 3 bases from J, the junction kept 2 bases outside the gene matches. CDR3 length equals 16 residues.

This clone was recorded many times. This CDR3 is also generated by other DNA sequences in the sample. This chain connects TRBV19 to TRBJ2-7; 7 bases line up with TRBD2. Germline CDR1 is LNHDA and CDR2 is SQIVND (reference sequence). The CDR3 is 15 amino acids. V trimming: 5 bases; J trimming: 7 bases; junction bases outside the gene matches: 14. CDR3 residues: CASSVSGEASWEQYF. CDR3 DNA: TGTGCCAGTAGTGTCAGCGGGGAGGCTTCCTGGGAGCAGTACTTC.

This clone appeared a single time. The chain joins TRBV5-1 to TRBJ1-3, with D possibly TRBD1 on 6 matching bases. V was cut by 4 bases and J by 8 bases, with 10 bases left in between. The CDR3 spans 12 residues. Per germline, CDR1 SGHRS and CDR2 YFSETQ. The CDR3 region is CASSPQGDTIYF. CDR3 DNA sequence: TGCGCCAGCAGCCCACAGGGAGACACCATATATTTT.

J is TRBJ1-2 and V is TRBV7-9, with D tentatively TRBD1 (6 bases). The CDR3 is made up of 13 amino acids. Germline V gene sequence: CDR1 SEHNR, CDR2 FQNEAQ (reference sequence). The V and J ends lost 4 bases and 9 bases respectively, with 15 bases between them. The CDR3 nucleotides are TGTGCCAGCAGCTCACAGGGCGGAATTAGCTACACCTTC. Encoded protein: CASSSQGGISYTF.

This chain connects TRBV2 to TRBJ2-1; 11 bases are a match to TRBD2. V shed 6 bases and J 9 bases; nucleotides not matched to a gene: 10. Looked up from germline, CDR1 is SNHLY and CDR2 is FYNNEI. This CDR3 has 15 residues. The chain's CDR3 is CASSTVTSGSGEQFF. In DNA, the CDR3 is TGTGCCAGCAGCACGGTCACTAGCGGGAGTGGTGAGCAGTTCTTC.

The V gene is TRBV28, the J gene TRBJ1-6; 8 positions match TRBD1. The trim removed 6 bases at V and 0 bases at J, leaving 7 bases unmatched. Germline assignment: CDR1 MDHEN and CDR2 SYDVKM. The length of the CDR3 is 17 residues. The CDR3 loop reads CASRTQGVVSYNSPLHF. For the CDR3, the DNA is TGTGCCAGCAGAACACAGGGGGTGGTCTCCTATAATTCACCCCTCCACTTT.

V gene TRBV19 combines with J gene TRBJ1-5; D possibly corresponds to TRBD1 (6 bases). V shed 1 base and J shed 7 bases, with 17 bases lying between them. CDR3 size: 16 residues. Germline CDR1 is LNHDA and CDR2 is SQIVND (reference sequence). CDR3 sequence reads: CASSIGQGRFDQPQHF. CDR3 nucleotide sequence: TGTGCCAGTAGTATAGGGCAGGGGCGATTCGACCAGCCCCAGCATTTT.

V usage is TRBV6-5 and J usage is TRBJ2-2; D tentatively fits TRBD1 or TRBD2 (5 bases each). The germline V gene encodes CDR1 MNHEY and CDR2 SVGAGI. This CDR3 has 13 amino acids. V shed 6 bases and J shed 6 bases, with 11 bases lying between them. The CDR3 sequence: CASSGARAGELFF. The CDR3 region has the DNA TGTGCCAGCAGCGGGGCCCGGGCCGGGGAGCTGTTTTTT.

V and J are TRBV29-1 and TRBJ2-3; D possibly corresponds to TRBD2 (5 bases). Trimming left V 6 bases short and J 0 bases short, with 16 bases between. The CDR3 has 15 amino acids. Germline V CDR1 and CDR2: SQVTM, ANQGSEA. CDR3 sequence reads: CSVPPPGSSTDTQYF. The CDR3 DNA is TGCAGCGTACCCCCTCCGGGGTCTAGCACAGATACGCAGTATTTT.

The chain recombines TRBV4-2 with TRBJ1-2; D is possibly TRBD1 (6 bases). The V end was cut by 3 bases, the J end by 4 bases, with 12 bases between. CDR3 length equals 14 residues. Per germline, CDR1 LGHNA and CDR2 YNFKEQ. The CDR3 nucleotides are TGTGCCAGCAGCCAGCAGGAGGGGGGCTATGGCTACACCTTC. It specifies CASSQQEGGYGYTF.

The chain combines TRBV18 with TRBJ2-5; tentative D call: TRBD1 (5 bases). This CDR3 comprises 14 residues. Trimming removed 5 bases from V and 0 bases from J, with 10 bases in between. The germline V gene encodes CDR1 KGHSH and CDR2 LQKENI. CDR3 bases: TGTGCCAGCTCAATGGTGGGGCACCAAGAGACCCAGTACTTC. Translated, it gives CASSMVGHQETQYF.

The chain couples TRBV5-4 to TRBJ2-7; 15 nucleotides line up with TRBD2. This CDR3 is 19 amino acids long. Unmatched junction bases numbered 16, after V lost 3 bases and J lost 6 bases. Germline V CDR1 and CDR2: SGHNT, YYREEE (reference sequence). The DNA of the CDR3 is TGTGCCAGCAGCTCGGGTCGTCAACGTAAGGGACTAGCGGGAGGCGAGCAGTACTTC. It yields the protein CASSSGRQRKGLAGGEQYF. The variable domain in full, with the rest retrieved from reference TRBV5-4 and TRBJ2-7, is ETGVTQSPTHLIKTRGQQVTLRCSSQSGHNTVSWYQQALGQGPQFIFQYYREEENGRGNFPPRFSGLQFPNYSSELNVNALELDDSALYLCASSSGRQRKGLAGGEQYFGPGTRLTVT.

The chain links TRBV6-1 to TRBJ2-2, with D perhaps TRBD2 (6 bases). The length of the CDR3 is 17 residues. Trimming took off 4 bases at V and 1 base at J, with 16 bases between the two ends. CDR1 is MNHNS and CDR2 is SASEGT in the germline V gene. This chain's CDR3 is CASSALLISGNTGELFF. The CDR3 nucleotides are TGTGCCAGCAGTGCGCTTTTGATTAGCGGGAACACCGGGGAGCTGTTTTTT.

The chain links TRBV5-1 to TRBJ2-2, with a tentative D call TRBD2 (6 bases). The germline V gene has CDR1 SGHRS and CDR2 YFSETQ. V was cut by 0 bases and J by 1 base, with 10 bases left in between. The CDR3 is 16 residues long. The CDR3 sequence: CASSLGGIGNTGELFF. For the CDR3, the DNA is TGCGCCAGCAGCTTGGGCGGGATCGGGAACACCGGGGAGCTGTTTTTT.

V gene TRBV4-3 combines with J gene TRBJ1-2; the D is unclear. Germline V lookup: CDR1 LGHNA, CDR2 YSLEER. Trimming shortened V by 4 bases and J by 2 bases, and 11 bases separated the two germline ends. This CDR3 region has 14 residues. In DNA, the CDR3 is TGCGCCAGCAGCCCCGGAGGGCTAAACTATGGCTACACCTTC. Its protein product is CASSPGGLNYGYTF.

The gene calls are TRBV6-1 and TRBJ2-5; D is unresolved. Trimming took off 6 bases at V and 4 bases at J, with 15 bases between the two ends. Germline V CDR1 and CDR2: MNHNS, SASEGT. There are 14 residues in the CDR3. The CDR3 loop is CASRAGRKTETQYF. CDR3 nucleotides: TGTGCCAGCAGGGCCGGGCGAAAAACAGAGACCCAGTACTTC.

The CDR3 nucleotides read TGTGCCAGCAGTCAGGGGGCTGATACGCAGTATTTT. Its protein is CASSQGADTQYF. The rearrangement joins TRBV28 to TRBJ2-3; 8 nucleotides match TRBD1. The CDR3 has 12 amino acids. Germline-derived CDR1 and CDR2 are MDHEN and SYDVKM. V lost 5 bases to trimming and J lost 6 bases; unmatched junction nucleotides: 1.

This chain joins TRBV6-5 and TRBJ2-7; TRBD1 agrees at 7 bases. Germline CDR1 and CDR2: MNHEY and SVGAGI. The CDR3 extends over 13 amino acids. Unmatched junction bases numbered 7, after V lost 6 bases and J lost 5 bases. DNA for the CDR3: TGTGCCAGCAGGCCGACAGGGTCCAACGAGCAGTACTTC. Translation gives CASRPTGSNEQYF.

Details on this clone: Other DNA sequences in this sample translate to the same CDR3. The rearrangement links TRBV19 to TRBJ2-7; 11 nucleotides line up with TRBD1. The trim removed 4 bases at V and 2 bases at J, leaving 1 base unmatched. Per the germline V gene, CDR1 is LNHDA and CDR2 is SQIVND (reference sequence). CDR3 length: 14 amino acids. This CDR3 reads CASSRTGGPYEQYF. The CDR3 DNA reads as TGTGCCAGTAGTAGGACAGGGGGCCCCTACGAGCAGTACTTC.

The CDR3 here is CASSWTSGREKQFF. The CDR3 nucleotides read TGTGCCAGCAGCTGGACTAGCGGGAGGGAAAAGCAGTTCTTC. The chain couples TRBV5-6 to TRBJ2-1; 15 bases are shared with TRBD2. Germline V gene sequence: CDR1 SGHDT, CDR2 YYEEEE. J was trimmed by 11 bases and V by 3 bases; bases with no gene match: 3. This CDR3 spans 14 amino acids.

J is TRBJ2-3 and V is TRBV30; the match to TRBD2 covers 7 bases. The V and J ends lost 1 base and 3 bases, in that order; junction bases with no gene match: 4. Looked up from germline, CDR1 is GTSNPN and CDR2 is SVGIG (reference sequence). The CDR3 is made up of 14 amino acids. The CDR3 bases are TGTGCCTGGAGTGGATCGGGGGGTACAGATACGCAGTATTTT. Translating it yields CAWSGSGGTDTQYF.

Notes on this clone: This CDR3 is also generated by other DNA sequences in the sample. This chain uses TRBV11-2 with TRBJ1-4, with D unclear. The length of the CDR3 is 13 residues. V lost 2 bases, J lost 7 bases, and 8 bases lay in between. Germline CDR1 and CDR2: SGHAT and FQNNGV. The CDR3 is CASSLSLGEKLFF. The DNA for the CDR3 is TGTGCCAGCAGCTTATCCCTCGGTGAAAAACTGTTTTTT.